Sequencing of this T cell receptor (beta chain) was carried out in a study of T cells in Graves' hyperthyroidism and ophthalmopathy. Newly diagnosed hyperthyroidism patients aged 18 to 65 years had disease lasting under 2 months. V was cut by 5 bases and J by 1 base, with 8 bases left in between. This CDR3 has 13 amino acids. The V gene's germline CDR1 is MNHNS and CDR2 SASEGT. Study-wide findings and caveats: In blood, most of the thyroid clonotypes expanded above 0.001 were also present. Ophthalmopathy was separated from stable hyperthyroidism by a 13 V-J model. The model predicted ophthalmopathy a median around 6.5 months before onset.

Using RNA transcripts as the source, TCR beta CDR3 regions were amplified. When the TCR CDR3 underwent first-round RT-PCR, the HTBI primer set was used. TCRdb re-called the multiplex PCR reads with MiXCR, one entry per CDR3 protein. Here the sample spans a few hundred thousand distinct CDR3 sequences, 40% to 55% being singletons. This clonotype has at least ten counts. Its cognate antigen is unknown. J is TRBJ1-1 and V is TRBV6-1; possibly TRBD1 for D (5 bases). Sequencing used peripheral blood or thyroid tissue (not recorded which). The clonotype comes from a woman aged 18-30 years with Graves' hyperthyroidism. In DNA, the CDR3 is TGTGCCAGCAGTTGGACACGGAACACTGAAGCTTTCTTT. It yields the protein CASSWTRNTEAFF.